This TCR beta chain was captured by sequencing in a study of T cell responses to AZD1222 COVID-19 vaccine. Findings of the study overall: Seropositive at baseline were only a handful of AZD1222 recipients. The donor group comprised mostly white British people and more females; the analysis possibly underestimated clonal diversity.

Unmatched junction bases numbered 6, after V lost 4 bases and J lost 2 bases. The germline V gene encodes CDR1 LGHDT and CDR2 YNNKEL (reference sequence). The CDR3 is 16 amino acids. Worth noting for this clone: What it binds is not known.

Libraries were prepared by immunoSEQ multiplex PCR; TCRdb keeps only in-frame clonotypes and omits some of them. This table has under 200,000 clones, approximately 95% appearing once. The source was peripheral blood, collected on day 0 of AZD1222 vaccination. The TCR originated in an adult in good health. The chain is built from TRBV3-1 (or the pseudogene TRBV3-2) and TRBJ2-2; 8 bases line up with TRBD1. This CDR3 is CASSPQGALNTGELFF. Written as DNA, the CDR3 is TGTGCCAGCAGCCCTCAGGGGGCCTTAAACACCGGGGAGCTGTTTTTT.